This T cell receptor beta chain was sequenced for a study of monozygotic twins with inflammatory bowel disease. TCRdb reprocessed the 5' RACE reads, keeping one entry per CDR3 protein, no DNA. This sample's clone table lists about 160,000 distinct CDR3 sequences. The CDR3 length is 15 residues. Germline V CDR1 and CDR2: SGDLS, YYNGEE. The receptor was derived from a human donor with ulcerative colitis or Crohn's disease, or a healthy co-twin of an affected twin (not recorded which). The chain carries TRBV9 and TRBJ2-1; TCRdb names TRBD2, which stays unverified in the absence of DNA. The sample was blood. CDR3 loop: CASSGGLAGYNEQFF.